This T cell receptor beta chain was profiled in a study of blood T cell repertoires in COVID-19. Study-wide background: Collection of acute and convalescent COVID-19 samples took place in the United States, Italy and Spain. Nucleic acid was either cDNA or gDNA, and it came from T cells, B-cell-depleted T cells, or PBMCs.

Methods used by the authors: Using reference gene primer amplification, nucleated cell counts were estimated. TCRdb's table, derived via immunoSEQ multiplex PCR, lists solely in-frame clones and lacks some. Clonal size and the V and J genes are those of that table, whereas D and trimming came from the DNA. The repertoire includes about 260,000 clones, around 80% of them detected once, and 3.5% to 5% sits in the top ten. Trimming pared 3 bases from V and 2 bases from J, leaving 12 bases between. The CDR3 spans 14 residues. Germline CDR1 is SGHRS and CDR2 is YFSETQ. This TCR was recovered from a man between 60 and 75 years old with acute or convalescent COVID-19. Sequenced material: peripheral blood. The genes are TRBV5-1 and TRBJ2-7; tentatively, D is TRBD1 (6 bases). The CDR3 sequence is CASSSPDRPYEQYF. As DNA, the CDR3 is TGCGCCAGCAGCTCCCCGGACAGACCCTACGAGCAGTACTTC.